This T cell receptor beta chain stems from a study of blood T cell repertoires in COVID-19. Study details: From the United States, Italy and Spain came samples of acute and convalescent COVID-19.

The CDR3 is made up of 14 amino acids. Germline V lookup: CDR1 WSHSY, CDR2 SAAADI. J lost 6 bases, V lost 8 bases, and 10 bases had no gene match. Original processing methods: The assay estimated nucleated cells by amplifying reference gene primers. Data came from immunoSEQ multiplex PCR; TCRdb stores just in-frame clones and leaves some out. V, J and clone size were drawn from that table, and D and trimming were deduced from the DNA. The sample includes about 130,000 clones, approximately 89% of them seen just once. The clonotype was recovered from a woman of 80 years or more with COVID-19, enrolled during active disease. The sequencing sample was made of peripheral blood. This chain connects TRBV10-2 to TRBJ2-1; 7 bases agree with TRBD1. CDR3 amino acids: CASLGMAGGNEQFF. In DNA form, the CDR3 reads TGCGCCAGCCTCGGAATGGCAGGGGGCAATGAGCAGTTCTTC.